This TCR beta chain was observed in a study of shared clonotypes between healthy human individuals. Details on this clone: Other DNA sequences from this sample encode an identical CDR3 as well.

Germline values: CDR1 MDHEN, CDR2 SYDVKM. There are 11 residues in the CDR3. V was clipped by 6 bases and J by 8 bases, with 10 bases between them. For sorted subsets, 150 to 200 ng DNA per replicate equaled around 30,000 T cell genomes. The protocol was immunoSEQ multiplex PCR, while the TCRdb copy is restricted to in-frame clones and leaves out a portion. The data hold about 1.9 million clones, with around 93% observed a single time. As defined, naive CD8 cells were CD45RO-negative and positively selected for CCR7, with terminally differentiated effector memory CD45RA+ cells excluded. Those who donated were healthy HIV-negative adults, with no recent acute infections or vaccinations reported.

Sequences were obtained from naive CD8+ T cells from PBMCs. This TCR came from a man aged 18 to 30 in good health. Some clones in this sample may be carry-over from other donors' samples. The chain uses TRBV28 and TRBJ1-1; D remains ambiguous. CDR3 protein: CASSPGVEAFF. CDR3 sequence (DNA): TGTGCCAGCAGCCCCGGCGTCGAAGCTTTCTTT.